This passage covers 25 T cell receptor beta chains from one sample sequenced in a study of monozygotic twins with inflammatory bowel disease. TCRdb reprocessed the 5' RACE reads; each CDR3 protein has one entry and no DNA is given. The table gives approximately 400,000 distinct CDR3 sequences; the top ten clones make up less than 2.5% of it. The sample consisted of blood. Receptor source: a human donor with ulcerative colitis or Crohn's disease, or a healthy co-twin of an affected twin (not recorded which).

The chain is built from TRBV4-1 and TRBJ2-1; lacking DNA, the TRBD1 call made by TCRdb goes unchecked. CDR1 and CDR2 (germline): MGHRA, YSYEKL. This CDR3 contains 12 residues. This chain's CDR3 is CASSQVRGWQFF.

The chain combines TRBV7-9 with TRBJ1-6; TCRdb picks TRBD1, but there is no DNA to check that call. Germline CDR1 SEHNR, CDR2 FQNEAQ (reference sequence). This CDR3 spans 16 amino acids. CDR3 amino acids: CASSLGDRPTNSPLHF.

The chain links TRBV6-6 to TRBJ2-3; TCRdb returns TRBD1, unconfirmable since there is no DNA. The CDR3 covers 14 residues. Germline-derived CDR1 and CDR2 are MNHNY and SVGAGI (reference sequence). CDR3 residues: CASSPLDGPDTQYF.

The rearrangement links TRBV12-3 or TRBV12-4 to TRBJ1-5. The CDR3 sequence is 14 residues long. The CDR3 here is CASSLSGSNQPQHF.

J is TRBJ2-1 and V is TRBV7-2; the TCRdb call, TRBD1, lacks DNA for checking. Germline V gives CDR1 SGHTA, CDR2 FQGNSA. The CDR3 is 16 amino acids. The CDR3: CASSFFWTGGQDEQFF.

This chain connects TRBV2 to TRBJ1-6. The germline V gene has CDR1 SNHLY and CDR2 FYNNEI. The CDR3 covers 16 residues. The CDR3 sequence: CASSERGSRYNSPLHF.

This chain connects TRBV5-1 to TRBJ1-3. Germline V gene sequence: CDR1 SGHRS, CDR2 YFSETQ. This CDR3 region has 14 residues. CDR3 residues: CASSESESRRPEYF.

The CDR3 is CASSVPGNTIYF. The rearrangement joins TRBV7-2 to TRBJ1-3. Looked up from germline, CDR1 is SGHTA and CDR2 is FQGNSA. This CDR3 is 12 amino acids long.

The chain recombines TRBV28 with TRBJ2-7; TCRdb returns TRBD2, unconfirmable since there is no DNA. Germline lookup yields CDR1 MDHEN and CDR2 SYDVKM. The CDR3 runs to 15 residues. The CDR3: CASSPHASGDYEQYF. The variable domain in full, with the rest retrieved from reference TRBV28 and TRBJ2-7, is DVKVTQSSRYLVKRTGEKVFLECVQDMDHENMFWYRQDPGLGLRLIYFSYDVKMKEKGDIPEGYSVSREKKERFSLILESASTNQTSMYLCASSPHASGDYEQYFGPGTRLTVT.

The chain is built from TRBV5-6 and TRBJ2-2; there is no DNA to check the TCRdb D call of TRBD1. Germline CDR1 SGHDT, CDR2 YYEEEE. There are 14 residues in the CDR3. CDR3 region: CASSFGGYTGELFF. The whole variable domain, filled in from reference TRBV5-6 and TRBJ2-2, reads DAGVTQSPTHLIKTRGQQVTLRCSPKSGHDTVSWYQQALGQGPQFIFQYYEEEERQRGNFPDRFSGHQFPNYSSELNVNALLLGDSALYLCASSFGGYTGELFFGEGSRLTVL.

The chain is built from TRBV7-9 and TRBJ1-2. Germline lookup yields CDR1 SEHNR and CDR2 FQNEAQ (reference sequence). This CDR3 is 15 amino acids long. The CDR3 protein is CASSSSGVGVYGYTF.

The rearrangement uses TRBV7-9 and TRBJ1-2. This CDR3 is built from 14 residues. Germline V gives CDR1 SEHNR, CDR2 FQNEAQ (reference sequence). The CDR3 spells CASSAVNSLYGYTF.

The chain has TRBV29-1 and TRBJ1-3. Germline CDR1 is SQVTM and CDR2 is ANQGSEA. This CDR3 has 12 residues. The CDR3: CSVEEAGNTIYF.

The gene calls are TRBV20-1 and TRBJ2-7; TCRdb returns TRBD1, unconfirmable since there is no DNA. The germline CDR1 and CDR2 sequences are DFQATT and SNEGSKA (reference sequence). The CDR3 spans 12 residues. CDR3 sequence: CSASKGRNEQYF.

This chain connects TRBV5-4 to TRBJ2-3; TCRdb returns TRBD2, unconfirmable since there is no DNA. Germline CDR1 SGHNT, CDR2 YYREEE (reference sequence). The CDR3 runs 15 residues. CDR3 loop: CASSYGGANTDTQYF. The variable domain in full, with the rest retrieved from reference TRBV5-4 and TRBJ2-3, is ETGVTQSPTHLIKTRGQQVTLRCSSQSGHNTVSWYQQALGQGPQFIFQYYREEENGRGNFPPRFSGLQFPNYSSELNVNALELDDSALYLCASSYGGANTDTQYFGPGTRLTVL.

This rearrangement joins TRBV12-3 or TRBV12-4 to TRBJ2-1. The CDR3 extends over 15 amino acids. Here the CDR3 reads CASSLSHIPYNEQFF.

The rearrangement uses TRBV7-6 and TRBJ2-5; checking the TCRdb D call of TRBD2 is not possible without DNA. CDR1 and CDR2 (germline): SGHVS, FNYEAQ. This CDR3 region has 20 residues. The CDR3 spells CASRQRRPGTSGGYQETQYF.

This chain links TRBV5-1 with TRBJ1-2; TCRdb reports TRBD1, a call that lacks DNA to check it against. The CDR3 has 14 residues. From germline, CDR1 is SGHRS and CDR2 YFSETQ. This CDR3 is CASSLEGTGYGYTF. The variable domain in full, completed from reference TRBV5-1 and TRBJ1-2, reads KAGVTQTPRYLIKTRGQQVTLSCSPISGHRSVSWYQQTPGQGLQFLFEYFSETQRNKGNFPGRFSGRQFSNSRSEMNVSTLELGDSALYLCASSLEGTGYGYTFGSGTRLTVV.

The rearrangement joins TRBV6-1 to TRBJ2-1; TCRdb's assignment of TRBD2 cannot be checked, as there is no DNA. From germline, CDR1 is MNHNS and CDR2 SASEGT. CDR3 length equals 16 residues. The CDR3 here is CASRRPTSGGYNEQFF.

This chain links TRBV25-1 with TRBJ2-5; TCRdb selects TRBD1, and the lack of DNA leaves this call unchecked. CDR1 is MGHDK and CDR2 is SYGVNS in the germline V gene. CDR3 length equals 13 residues. The CDR3 reads CASRRPGQETQYF.

This chain uses TRBV7-9 with TRBJ2-3; there is no DNA to check the TCRdb D call of TRBD2. The CDR3 is made up of 17 amino acids. The V gene's germline CDR1 is SEHNR and CDR2 FQNEAQ (reference sequence). The CDR3 is CASSSPGLAASLDTQYF. The full variable domain, in which reference TRBV7-9 and TRBJ2-3 provide the parts outside the CDR3, is DTGVSQNPRHKITKRGQNVTFRCDPISEHNRLYWYRQTLGQGPEFLTYFQNEAQLEKSRLLSDRFSAERPKGSFSTLEIQRTEQGDSAMYLCASSSPGLAASLDTQYFGPGTRLTVL.

V gene TRBV5-1 combines with J gene TRBJ2-5; TCRdb proposes TRBD2, but this gene call is untestable without DNA. The CDR3 runs 14 residues. CDR1 and CDR2 (germline): SGHRS, YFSETQ. The CDR3 loop is CASSLSGAEETQYF.

The genes are TRBV5-4 and TRBJ2-7; TCRdb designates TRBD1, a call that cannot be tested without DNA. Germline V gene sequence: CDR1 SGHNT, CDR2 YYREEE (reference sequence). This CDR3 has 15 amino acids. CDR3 amino acids: CASSLVGTVSYEQYF.

The V gene is TRBV19, the J gene TRBJ2-2; the D gene TCRdb calls, TRBD2, cannot be checked with no DNA. The length of the CDR3 is 15 residues. Germline V CDR1 and CDR2: LNHDA, SQIVND (reference sequence). Here the CDR3 reads CASSISGRDGGELFF.

The chain links TRBV11-2 to TRBJ2-1. Germline CDR1 is SGHAT and CDR2 is FQNNGV. This CDR3 spans 14 amino acids. The CDR3 loop is CASSLDPWSNEQFF.